This T cell receptor (beta chain) comes out of a study of blood T cell repertoires in COVID-19. Study-level information: The origin of the acute and convalescent COVID-19 samples was the United States, Italy and Spain. Nucleic acid was either cDNA or gDNA, and it came from T cells, B-cell-depleted T cells, or PBMCs.

Study processing details: Scientists estimated how many nucleated cells there were by amplifying reference gene primers. The method was immunoSEQ multiplex PCR; TCRdb's version includes in-frame clones alone and lacks a portion of them. That table gives V, J and clone size, and the DNA gave D and trimming. Of around 80,000 clones listed, around 87% are singletons. The V end lost 5 bases, the J end lost 0 bases, and 8 bases lay between the germline ends. The CDR3 runs to 14 residues. Germline values: CDR1 SGHDN, CDR2 FVKESK. The rearrangement joins TRBV14 to TRBJ1-3, with no clear D. The material sequenced was peripheral blood. The TCR comes from an elderly man with active or convalescent COVID-19. The CDR3 nucleotides read TGTGCCAGCAGCTATGGCAGCTCTGGAAACACCATATATTTT. As protein: CASSYGSSGNTIYF.